This entry lists 22 T cell receptor beta chains sequenced from one sample in a study of identical twins. MiXCR, run by TCRdb on the 5' RACE reads, gives a single entry per CDR3 protein. The repertoire includes about 470,000 distinct CDR3 sequences, approximately 24% of them detected once, and approximately 2.9% sits in the top ten. In addition, the sample was reused for a study of T cells expressing NK-cell markers.

Sequenced input: CD4+ T cells sorted from blood. These TCRs come from a woman under 30 in good health.

The chain carries TRBV2 and TRBJ2-5; D ambiguous. The ends were cut back, 8 bases at V and 0 bases at J, with 10 bases in the middle. Looked up from germline, CDR1 is SNHLY and CDR2 is FYNNEI. The CDR3 consists of 13 residues. In DNA, the CDR3 is TGTGCCAGCGCCGGTCGGAACCAAGAGACCCAGTACTTC. It translates to CASAGRNQETQYF.

The rearrangement joins TRBV12-3 or TRBV12-4 to TRBJ2-7; the match to TRBD2 covers 11 bases. The trim removed 7 bases at V and 4 bases at J, leaving 6 bases unmatched. The CDR3 covers 14 residues. This CDR3 reads CASTTSGRGYEQYF. CDR3 bases: TGTGCCAGCACCACTAGCGGGAGAGGGTACGAGCAGTACTTC.

This clonotype has a handful of counts. The chain uses TRBV10-2 and TRBJ2-4; a weak D match, TRBD2 (6 bases). Germline assignment: CDR1 WSHSY and CDR2 SAAADI. CDR3 length: 17 amino acids. V gave up 0 bases and J gave up 0 bases, with 12 bases separating them. The CDR3 reads CASSESGGLKAKNIQYF. CDR3 nucleotides: TGCGCCAGCAGTGAGTCGGGGGGACTCAAAGCCAAAAACATTCAGTACTTC.

This clonotype was seen only a few times. The V and J genes are TRBV29-1 and TRBJ2-7, with 11 bases lining up with TRBD1. The V gene end was trimmed by 0 bases and the J gene end by 4 bases; junction bases not matched to a gene: 2. The germline V gene has CDR1 SQVTM and CDR2 ANQGSEA. The CDR3 runs to 14 residues. The CDR3 DNA reads TGCAGCGTTGAAGAGTGGGACAGGGGGTACGAGCAGTACTTC. Translating gives CSVEEWDRGYEQYF.

This clonotype occurred a few times. The V call is TRBV6-2 or TRBV6-3, the J call TRBJ2-1; 9 bases map to TRBD2. The length of the CDR3 is 13 residues. V dropped 8 bases and J dropped 9; count of bases not matched to a gene: 8. Germline CDR1 MNHEY, CDR2 SVGEGT. CDR3 loop: CASGLAGLSEQFF. CDR3 bases: TGTGCCAGCGGCCTAGCGGGATTGAGTGAGCAGTTCTTC.

V gene TRBV6-5 combines with J gene TRBJ2-5, with D uncertain. CDR3 length: 14 amino acids. V lost 2 bases and J 2 bases, leaving 9 bases between the germline ends. CDR1 MNHEY and CDR2 SVGAGI come from the germline V gene. CDR3 bases: TGTGCCAGCAGTTACGGTGTGGGTCAAGAGACCCAGTACTTC. Translated: CASSYGVGQETQYF.

There are many counts of this clonotype. The chain couples TRBV5-6 to TRBJ2-2, with D possibly matching TRBD2 (6 bases). CDR3 length equals 16 residues. Per germline, CDR1 SGHDT and CDR2 YYEEEE. Trimming removed 10 bases from V and 3 bases from J, with 22 bases in between. This chain's CDR3 is CASHFSGRRDTGELFF. CDR3 nucleotide sequence: TGTGCCTCTCACTTTAGCGGAAGGAGGGACACCGGGGAGCTGTTTTTT.

This clonotype was found many times. The genes are TRBV20-1 and TRBJ2-1, with no clear D. This CDR3 has 10 residues. The V end lost 5 bases, the J end lost 11 bases, and 10 bases lay between the germline ends. From germline, CDR1 is DFQATT and CDR2 SNEGSKA (reference sequence). As DNA, the CDR3 is TGCAGTGCTCGAACCGGGCAGCAGTTCTTC. It specifies CSARTGQQFF.

This clonotype has only one observation. This chain links TRBV18 with TRBJ2-1, with D tentatively TRBD2 (5 bases). Trimming left V 6 bases short and J 6 bases short, with 12 bases between. The CDR3 spans 13 residues. Germline CDR1 reads KGHSH; CDR2 reads LQKENI. In nucleotides, the CDR3 is TGTGCCAGCTCGCGGGCCCCGAGCAATGAGCAGTTCTTC. The encoded protein is CASSRAPSNEQFF.

This chain links TRBV5-1 with TRBJ2-7, with D tentatively TRBD1 (6 bases). The germline V and J ends were trimmed by 3 bases and 3 bases, with 19 bases remaining between them. The CDR3 is 16 amino acids. Germline CDR1 reads SGHRS; CDR2 reads YFSETQ. The CDR3 loop is CASSSGTGQGSYEQYF. The CDR3 bases are TGCGCCAGCAGCTCCGGGACCGGCCAGGGGAGCTACGAGCAGTACTTC.

The CDR3 nucleotides read TGCGCCAGCAGCTTTGGGCAAGTCTATGGCTACACCTTC. Its protein is CASSFGQVYGYTF. The rearrangement links TRBV5-1 to TRBJ1-2; D unresolved. Germline V lookup: CDR1 SGHRS, CDR2 YFSETQ. Between the trimmed V and J ends, which lost 2 bases and 4 bases, there was a span of 9 bases. CDR3 length: 13 amino acids.

The chain recombines TRBV5-1 with TRBJ2-3; 13 nucleotides agree with TRBD2. Germline values: CDR1 SGHRS, CDR2 YFSETQ. Losses at the gene ends were 3 bases for V and 7 bases for J; bases not matched to a gene: 5. The CDR3 spans 15 residues. The CDR3 loop reads CASSWTSGGTNTQYF. The CDR3 DNA follows: TGCGCCAGCAGCTGGACTAGCGGGGGTACAAATACGCAGTATTTT.

This chain connects TRBV2 to TRBJ2-4; the match to TRBD1 covers 8 bases. V lost 4 bases, J lost 5 bases, and 4 bases stayed unmatched. This CDR3 contains 14 residues. Germline V gives CDR1 SNHLY, CDR2 FYNNEI. The CDR3 loop is CASSVQGAENIQYF. The DNA of the CDR3 is TGTGCCAGCAGTGTGCAGGGGGCGGAAAACATTCAGTACTTC. Based on the CDR3 plus reference TRBV2 and TRBJ2-4, the full variable domain is EPEVTQTPSHQVTQMGQEVILRCVPISNHLYFYWYRQILGQKVEFLVSFYNNEISEKSEIFDDQFSVERPDGSNFTLKIRSTKLEDSAMYFCASSVQGAENIQYFGAGTRLSVL.

This chain uses TRBV6-1 with TRBJ2-2; D is possibly TRBD1 (5 bases). CDR1 MNHNS and CDR2 SASEGT come from the germline V gene. This CDR3 is 14 amino acids long. Trimming took 4 bases from V and 3 from J, leaving 9 bases between them. The CDR3 loop reads CASSVDRYTGELFF. Here the CDR3 DNA reads TGTGCCAGCAGTGTAGACAGATACACCGGGGAGCTGTTTTTT.

This clonotype was seen a few times. V gene TRBV6-1 combines with J gene TRBJ2-2; 11 nucleotides align to TRBD2. This CDR3 is built from 15 residues. V was clipped by 5 bases and J by 7 bases; unmatched bases: 6. The germline V gene encodes CDR1 MNHNS and CDR2 SASEGT. The DNA for the CDR3 is TGTGCCAGCAGTCTAGCGGGGGGATCCGACGGGGAGCTGTTTTTT. It is translated as CASSLAGGSDGELFF.

As regards this clonotype: A much larger clone differs from this one at a single base, so this may be a read error. The missing conserved phenylalanine or tryptophan at the end of this CDR3 makes a read error likely. The chain has TRBV9 and TRBJ1-3; D is unclear. Trimming shortened V by 0 bases and J by 2 bases, and 9 bases separated the two germline ends. The CDR3 runs to 15 residues. The germline gives CDR1 SGDLS, CDR2 YYNGEE. The CDR3 sequence: CASSVGRKTGNTIYL. In DNA form, the CDR3 reads TGTGCCAGCAGCGTAGGACGGAAGACTGGAAACACCATATATCTT.

This clonotype was seen a handful of times. The chain carries TRBV5-1 and TRBJ2-1; D is unclear. With 0 bases removed from V and 0 bases from J, the gap between germline ends came to 7 bases. CDR1 is SGHRS, CDR2 YFSETQ, per germline. The CDR3 covers 15 residues. CDR3 residues: CASSLALTSYNEQFF. DNA for the CDR3: TGCGCCAGCAGCTTGGCCTTAACCTCCTACAATGAGCAGTTCTTC.

This clonotype was detected only a few times. The CDR3, as DNA: TGTGCCAGCAGCTTAGTACAGGGGGCTCTTGCTGAAGCTTTCTTT. Translating it yields CASSLVQGALAEAFF. This sequence joins TRBV11-3 and TRBJ1-1; 9 bases match TRBD1. CDR1 is SGHNT and CDR2 is YENEEA in the germline V gene. The V gene end was trimmed by 1 base and the J gene end by 6 bases; junction bases not matched to a gene: 6. There are 15 residues in the CDR3.

The genes are TRBV20-1 and TRBJ2-3, with TRBD2 identical over 9 bases. The V and J ends lost 6 bases and 5 bases, in that order; junction bases with no gene match: 15. The germline gives CDR1 DFQATT, CDR2 SNEGSKA (reference sequence). The CDR3 contains 16 residues. CDR3 protein: CSAAGFLAGDLDTQYF. Here the CDR3 DNA reads TGCAGTGCCGCGGGCTTCTTAGCGGGAGATCTAGATACGCAGTATTTT.

This chain joins TRBV3-1 and TRBJ2-1; the D gene is possibly TRBD2 (6 bases). The CDR3 is 16 residues long. Trimming shortened V by 3 bases and J by 2 bases, and 14 bases separated the two germline ends. The germline CDR1 and CDR2 sequences are LGHDT and YNNKEL (reference sequence). The CDR3 spells CASSQYLASPYNEQFF. The CDR3 nucleotides read TGTGCCAGCAGCCAGTACCTAGCGAGTCCCTACAATGAGCAGTTCTTC.

This clonotype was observed a few times. This chain links TRBV10-3 with TRBJ2-7; D might be TRBD2 (5 bases). Germline V gene data show CDR1 as ENHRY and CDR2 as SYGVKD. V was clipped by 4 bases and J by 6 bases, with 25 bases between them. The CDR3 is 17 amino acids. CDR3 protein: CAISAPTRVGLTSEQYF. The CDR3 bases are TGTGCCATCAGTGCCCCAACTAGGGTGGGTTTAACGAGCGAGCAGTACTTC.

A few counts support this clonotype. The rearrangement links TRBV29-1 to TRBJ2-6; tentative D call: TRBD2 (6 bases). V was pared by 2 bases and J by 0 bases, with 11 bases between. The CDR3 loop spans 16 amino acids. The germline V gene encodes CDR1 SQVTM and CDR2 ANQGSEA. The CDR3 is CSVERGISSGANVLTF. The CDR3 coding sequence is TGCAGCGTTGAACGGGGGATTAGCTCTGGGGCCAACGTCCTGACTTTC.